This TCR beta chain was identified during a study of cytomegalovirus exposure and HLA in healthy donors. Clones were read by immunoSEQ multiplex PCR, and TCRdb kept only the in-frame ones, dropping some. The sample has 160,000 or so clones; more than 75% are singletons. Trimming took 9 bases from V and 0 from J; bases not matched to a gene: 5. Germline lookup yields CDR1 MDHEN and CDR2 SYDVKM. The CDR3 contains 13 residues. As for this clone: Its antigen is unknown.

Study-level results: In vitro assays verified that a few CMV-associated chains recognized CMV antigens specifically.

The specimen was PBMCs. This receptor was identified in a man between 18 and 29 years old in good health and CMV-seropositive. V is TRBV28 and J is TRBJ2-7, with TRBD1 identical over 7 bases. The CDR3 coding sequence is TGTGCCAGTACCCGGGACAGCTCCTACGAGCAGTACTTC. Amino acid sequence: CASTRDSSYEQYF.